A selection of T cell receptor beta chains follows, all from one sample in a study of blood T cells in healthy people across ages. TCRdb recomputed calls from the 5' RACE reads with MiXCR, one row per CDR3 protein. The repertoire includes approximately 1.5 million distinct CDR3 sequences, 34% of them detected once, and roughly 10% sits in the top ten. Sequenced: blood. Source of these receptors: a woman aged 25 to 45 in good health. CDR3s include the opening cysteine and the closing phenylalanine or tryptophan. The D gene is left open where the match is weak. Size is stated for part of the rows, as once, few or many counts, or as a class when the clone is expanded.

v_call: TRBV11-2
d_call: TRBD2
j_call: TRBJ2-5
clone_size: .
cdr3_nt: TGTGCCAGCAGCTTGTACGGTGTGGGGGGGCAAGAGACCCAGTACTTC
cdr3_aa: CASSLYGVGGQETQYF

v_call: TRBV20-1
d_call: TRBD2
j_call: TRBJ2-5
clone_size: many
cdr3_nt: TGCAGTGCTAGTCACGGGGGGGCCCAAGAGACCCAGTACTTC
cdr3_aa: CSASHGGAQETQYF

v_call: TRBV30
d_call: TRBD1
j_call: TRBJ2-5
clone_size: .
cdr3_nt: TGTGCCTGGAGTTACCGGACAGGGTTTGGAGAGACCCAGTACTTC
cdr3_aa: CAWSYRTGFGETQYF

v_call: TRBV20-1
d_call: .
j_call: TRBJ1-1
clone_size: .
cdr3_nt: TGCAGTGCTAGGCGGCAGCCCAACACTGAAGCTTTCTTT
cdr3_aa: CSARRQPNTEAFF

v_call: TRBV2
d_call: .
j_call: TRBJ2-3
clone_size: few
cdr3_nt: TGTGCCAGCCCAGGGGTCTTAACGCAGTATTTT
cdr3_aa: CASPGVLTQYF

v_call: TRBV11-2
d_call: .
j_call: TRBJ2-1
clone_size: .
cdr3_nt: TGTGCCAGCAGCTTATTCAGCACTCGGGAAGGGCATGAGCAGTTCTTC
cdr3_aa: CASSLFSTREGHEQFF

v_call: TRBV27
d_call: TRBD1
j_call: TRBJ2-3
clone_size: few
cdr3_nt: TGTGCCAGCAGTTTAGCTTGGACAGGGGTGGCCACAGATACGCAGTATTTT
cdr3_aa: CASSLAWTGVATDTQYF

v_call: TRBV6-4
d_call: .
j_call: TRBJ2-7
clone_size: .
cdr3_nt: TGTGCCAGCAGAGTCTGGGACTACGAGCAGTACTTC
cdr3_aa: CASRVWDYEQYF

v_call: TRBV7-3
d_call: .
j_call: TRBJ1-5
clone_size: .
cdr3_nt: TGTGCCAGCAGCTTAACTAGGGATCAACCCCAGCATTTT
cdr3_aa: CASSLTRDQPQHF

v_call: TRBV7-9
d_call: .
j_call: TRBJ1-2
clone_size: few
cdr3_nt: TGTGCCAGCAGCTCTCATCGCAGTTCGAAAGCCTCTAACTATGGCTACACCTTC
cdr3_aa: CASSSHRSSKASNYGYTF

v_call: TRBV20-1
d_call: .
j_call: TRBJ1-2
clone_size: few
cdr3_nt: TGCAGTGCTAGGGGAAGGTTGGGCCACTACACCTTC
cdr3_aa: CSARGRLGHYTF